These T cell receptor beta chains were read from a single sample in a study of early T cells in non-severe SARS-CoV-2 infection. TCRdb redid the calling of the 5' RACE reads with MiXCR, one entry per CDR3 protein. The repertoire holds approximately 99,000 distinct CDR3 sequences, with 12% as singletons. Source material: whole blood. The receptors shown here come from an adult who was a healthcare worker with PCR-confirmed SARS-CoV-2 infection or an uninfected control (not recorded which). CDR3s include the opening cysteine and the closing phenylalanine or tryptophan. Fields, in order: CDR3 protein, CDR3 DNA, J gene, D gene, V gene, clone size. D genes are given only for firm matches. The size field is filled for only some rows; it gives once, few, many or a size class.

CASGDTSYNSPLHF | TGTGCCAGCGGAGACACCTCCTATAATTCACCCCTCCACTTT | TRBJ1-6 | . | TRBV2 | .
CASSLDTGLYGYTF | TGTGCCAGCAGCTTAGATACAGGGTTATATGGCTACACCTTC | TRBJ1-2 | . | TRBV7-2 | .
CASSPDGTANQPQHF | TGTGCCAGCTCACCGGACGGGACAGCCAATCAGCCCCAGCATTTT | TRBJ1-5 | TRBD1 | TRBV18 | .
CASSLSDRANRDSYNEQFF | TGTGCCAGCAGCTTATCGGATCGTGCCAACCGGGACTCCTACAATGAGCAGTTCTTC | TRBJ2-1 | . | TRBV7-8 | many
CSVGPQGNGYTF | TGCAGCGTAGGCCCCCAGGGGAATGGCTACACCTTC | TRBJ1-2 | . | TRBV29-1 | .
CASSYSPSRETQYF | TGTGCCAGCAGTTACTCCCCGTCCCGAGAGACCCAGTACTTC | TRBJ2-5 | . | TRBV6-2/TRBV6-3 | many
CASSLDNLGPNTEAFF | TGCGCCAGCAGCTTGGACAATCTAGGTCCCAACACTGAAGCTTTCTTT | TRBJ1-1 | . | TRBV5-1 | many
CASSPPNRQDYEQYF | TGTGCCAGCTCACCACCGAACCGACAGGATTACGAGCAGTACTTC | TRBJ2-7 | . | TRBV18 | many
CSVVGGISPEQYF | TGCAGCGTTGTTGGGGGGATTTCCCCCGAGCAGTACTTC | TRBJ2-7 | . | TRBV29-1 | once
CASSSPPGTSYEQYF | TGTGCCAGCAGTTCACCCCCGGGGACATCCTACGAGCAGTACTTC | TRBJ2-7 | . | TRBV27 | .
CASSLSAGAHNEQFF | TGTGCCAGCAGCTTATCAGCGGGAGCCCACAATGAGCAGTTCTTC | TRBJ2-1 | TRBD2 | TRBV11-3 | .
CASVVVPSGVGWYF | TGTGCCAGCGTGGTTGTGCCTAGCGGAGTGGGCTGGTACTTC | TRBJ2-7 | TRBD2 | TRBV2 | few
CASSLDRSFRGWEQFF | TGTGCCAGCAGCTTAGATCGCTCGTTCAGAGGGTGGGAGCAGTTCTTC | TRBJ2-1 | . | TRBV11-2 | few
CSARSSGSRNEQFF | TGCAGTGCTAGATCTAGCGGGAGTAGGAATGAGCAGTTCTTC | TRBJ2-1 | TRBD2 | TRBV20-1 | .
CASIAEKTDTQYF | TGTGCCAGCATTGCGGAGAAGACAGATACGCAGTATTTT | TRBJ2-3 | . | TRBV2 | .
CASSLRGNENLFF | TGTGCCAGCAGCTTGCGAGGGAATGAAAATCTGTTTTTT | TRBJ1-4 | . | TRBV5-6 | few
CASSIFSTGEQYF | TGTGCCAGCAGCATATTCTCGACAGGCGAGCAGTACTTC | TRBJ2-7 | . | TRBV5-4 | few
CASSSHGNLGEQYF | TGTGCCAGCAGCTCTCACGGGAATCTGGGGGAGCAGTACTTC | TRBJ2-7 | . | TRBV7-8 | .
CASSEGGKNTGELFF | TGTGCCAGCAGTGAAGGAGGGAAGAACACCGGGGAGCTGTTTTTT | TRBJ2-2 | . | TRBV2 | many
CASSSRGGRTDTQYF | TGTGCCAGCAGCAGCCGGGGGGGCCGGACAGATACGCAGTATTTT | TRBJ2-3 | TRBD2 | TRBV9 | few
CASSLLPHYGYTF | TGTGCCAGCAGCCTGCTCCCGCATTATGGCTACACCTTC | TRBJ1-2 | . | TRBV14 | .
CAWSVLTGTGNTIYF | TGTGCCTGGAGTGTACTTACAGGGACTGGAAACACCATATATTTT | TRBJ1-3 | . | TRBV30 | many
CSASRGAGSETQYF | TGCAGTGCTAGTAGGGGGGCAGGGAGCGAGACCCAGTACTTC | TRBJ2-5 | . | TRBV20-1 | many
CAWVQVQAFF | TGTGCCTGGGTCCAGGTTCAAGCTTTCTTT | TRBJ1-1 | . | TRBV30 | many
CASSFLASLEAGEQYF | TGTGCCAGCAGCTTCCTAGCGAGTTTAGAGGCCGGCGAGCAGTACTTC | TRBJ2-7 | . | TRBV7-8 | .
CASSLGPRGQETQYF | TGTGCCAGCAGCTTAGGTCCCAGGGGTCAGGAGACCCAGTACTTC | TRBJ2-5 | . | TRBV7-6 | .
CASSRGPEETQYF | TGTGCCAGCAGCAGGGGACCTGAGGAGACCCAGTACTTC | TRBJ2-5 | . | TRBV7-3 | many
CAISEGLRGQPQHF | TGTGCCATCAGTGAGGGTTTAAGGGGACAGCCCCAGCATTTT | TRBJ1-5 | . | TRBV10-3 | many
CASGPDRVYNSPLHF | TGTGCTAGTGGTCCGGACAGGGTCTATAATTCACCCCTCCACTTT | TRBJ1-6 | TRBD1 | TRBV12-5 | few
CASSVGRTYEQYF | TGTGCCAGCAGTGTCGGTAGGACCTACGAGCAGTACTTC | TRBJ2-7 | . | TRBV2 | .
CASSPQPVAGELFF | TGTGCCAGCAGCCCCCAACCGGTGGCCGGGGAGCTGTTTTTT | TRBJ2-2 | . | TRBV3-1 | .
CASSLAGGNTGELFF | TGCGCCAGCAGCTTGGCTGGAGGCAACACCGGGGAGCTGTTTTTT | TRBJ2-2 | . | TRBV5-1 | .
CASSYRLAGVGGQETQYF | TGTGCCAGCAGTTATCGACTAGCCGGGGTAGGGGGTCAAGAGACCCAGTACTTC | TRBJ2-5 | . | TRBV6-6 | few
CASSLLAGSGQPQHF | TGTGCCAGCAGTTTACTGGCCGGTAGCGGTCAGCCCCAGCATTTT | TRBJ1-5 | . | TRBV27 | .
CASSRTGEPLDTQYF | TGCGCCAGCAGCCGGACAGGGGAACCACTAGATACGCAGTATTTT | TRBJ2-3 | TRBD1 | TRBV5-1 | .
CASSRTGESPLHF | TGTGCCAGCTCACGAACAGGGGAATCACCCCTCCACTTT | TRBJ1-6 | TRBD1 | TRBV18 | few
CASSPGSQETQYF | TGTGCCAGCAGCCCTGGCAGCCAAGAGACCCAGTACTTC | TRBJ2-5 | . | TRBV9 | many
CSARRQDPNTGELFF | TGCAGTGCTAGACGACAGGACCCCAACACCGGGGAGCTGTTTTTT | TRBJ2-2 | . | TRBV20-1 | few
CASSIIQGAANTGELFF | TGTGCCAGCAGCATTATACAGGGGGCCGCGAACACCGGGGAGCTGTTTTTT | TRBJ2-2 | TRBD1 | TRBV11-2 | many
CASSGRLAGGHNEQFF | TGTGCCAGTAGTGGGAGACTAGCGGGAGGGCATAATGAGCAGTTCTTC | TRBJ2-1 | TRBD2 | TRBV19 | many
CSADHDREAKNIQYF | TGCAGTGCTGACCACGACAGGGAGGCCAAAAACATTCAGTACTTC | TRBJ2-4 | TRBD1 | TRBV20-1 | few
CASSLEGTTDTQYF | TGCGCCAGCAGCTTGGAAGGGACCACAGATACGCAGTATTTT | TRBJ2-3 | . | TRBV5-1 | .
CSAPGLDTDTQYF | TGCAGTGCTCCAGGACTTGACACAGATACGCAGTATTTT | TRBJ2-3 | . | TRBV20-1 | many
CAYTGTGRFGGYTF | TGTGCCTACACCGGGACAGGGAGATTTGGTGGCTACACCTTC | TRBJ1-2 | TRBD1 | TRBV30 | many
CATSEGQGNGYTF | TGTGCCACCAGTGAAGGACAGGGGAATGGCTACACCTTC | TRBJ1-2 | TRBD1 | TRBV24-1 | few
CASDADRTSGEAFF | TGTGCCAGCGACGCGGACAGGACCTCAGGTGAAGCTTTCTTT | TRBJ1-1 | TRBD1 | TRBV7-9 | .
CASSLLDTEAFF | TGTGCCAGCAGTTTGTTAGACACTGAAGCTTTCTTT | TRBJ1-1 | . | TRBV28 | .
CSAPPGPENEQFF | TGCAGTGCTCCCCCCGGGCCGGAGAATGAGCAGTTCTTC | TRBJ2-1 | . | TRBV20-1 | .
CAWKAGEGSSPLHF | TGTGCCTGGAAAGCAGGGGAAGGGAGTTCACCCCTCCACTTT | TRBJ1-6 | . | TRBV30 | .
CASSYSTVGQDSYNSPLHF | TGTGCCAGCAGTTACTCGACGGTAGGACAGGATTCCTATAATTCACCCCTCCACTTT | TRBJ1-6 | TRBD1 | TRBV6-5 | .
CASSPQFQDSSYEQYF | TGTGCCAGCAGTCCACAATTCCAGGATAGCTCCTACGAGCAGTACTTC | TRBJ2-7 | . | TRBV7-9 | .
CASRTQGAGEKLFF | TGCGCCAGCAGGACACAGGGGGCTGGTGAAAAACTGTTTTTT | TRBJ1-4 | TRBD1 | TRBV5-1 | few
CASSHPRQRGGSSLLSYEQYF | TGTGCCAGCAGCCACCCCCGGCAGCGGGGGGGCTCATCGTTACTCTCCTACGAGCAGTACTTC | TRBJ2-7 | TRBD2 | TRBV14 | few